This TCR beta chain is drawn from a study of CD8+ T cells in alopecia areata. Study-level information: Patients in the treated group were given tofacitinib by mouth, 5 to 10 mg twice a day. General study points: Tissue-resident alphabeta T cells belonging to normal skin likewise get sequenced within scalp specimens. With patients, TCR sharing proved less clear than in mice, a difference possibly related to HLA.

On this clone itself: Its antigen is not known.

Obtained from alopecia areata patients were lesional scalp punch biopsies along with peripheral blood. Looked up from germline, CDR1 is SQVTM and CDR2 is ANQGSEA. V was shortened by 7 bases and J by 4 bases, with 16 bases between the two germline ends. This CDR3 comprises 14 residues. Isolated RNA was reverse transcribed into cDNA used as the sequencing template. TCRdb's copy holds only in-frame clones and misses some; the assay was immunoSEQ multiplex PCR. The sample has a few hundred thousand clones; 67% are singletons. The material was CD4+ T cells sorted from blood, obtained at week 0. The clonotype originates from a human donor with alopecia areata. V usage is TRBV29-1 and J usage is TRBJ2-2; D could derive from TRBD1 or TRBD2 (6 bases each). The DNA of the CDR3 is TGCAGCGCCTTCTCGGGGGCCATCACCGGGGAGCTGTTTTTT. This sequence encodes CSAFSGAITGELFF.